These T cell receptor beta chains were read from a single sample in a study of T cell responses to AZD1222 COVID-19 vaccine. TCRdb's table, derived via immunoSEQ multiplex PCR, lists solely in-frame clones and lacks some. The table includes 250,000 to 300,000 clones, approximately 94% detected once. This material consisted of peripheral blood, taken 28 days after the second AZD1222 dose. The receptor set was obtained from an adult who received the AZD1222 COVID-19 vaccine. Both conserved end residues are part of each CDR3. Fields, in order: V gene, J gene, D gene, clone size, CDR3 DNA, CDR3 protein. A D gene is named only where the DNA matches it firmly. The listing skips clone size in some rows; elsewhere it reads once, few, many or a size class.

TRBV20-1	TRBJ2-7	TRBD1	.	TGCAGTGCTAGTGGGACAGGTTCCTACGAGCAGTACTTC	CSASGTGSYEQYF
TRBV6-5	TRBJ1-1	.	.	TGTGCCAGCCAGAGAGGGGGAGGCACTGAAGCTTTCTTT	CASQRGGGTEAFF
TRBV6-5	TRBJ2-7	.	.	TGTGCCAGTTCTCGGGGCAGGGGCTCCTACGAGCAGTACTTC	CASSRGRGSYEQYF
TRBV28	TRBJ2-7	TRBD2	.	TGTGCCAGTTCAACGCTAGCGGGGGGAGCGGACGAGCAGTACTTC	CASSTLAGGADEQYF
TRBV28	TRBJ1-5	TRBD1	.	TGTGCCAGCAGAGGAGCGGGACAGGGCCGGAATCAGCCCCAGCATTTT	CASRGAGQGRNQPQHF
TRBV7-8	TRBJ2-7	TRBD1	few	TGTGCCAGCAGCTTAGGATACCGGGACAGATACTCCTACGAGCAGTACTTC	CASSLGYRDRYSYEQYF
TRBV11-2	TRBJ2-1	.	once	TGTGCCAGCAGATTTCCGCGGGGGCCCAGCTCCTACAATGAGCAGTTCTTC	CASRFPRGPSSYNEQFF
TRBV2	TRBJ1-1	TRBD1	.	TGTGCCAGCAGCCAGGAACAGGGGGTGGGGAACACTGAAGCTTTCTTT	CASSQEQGVGNTEAFF
TRBV7-9	TRBJ1-3	TRBD1	.	TGTGCCAGCAGCTTAGCTGGGACAGGGGTTGGAAACACCATATATTTT	CASSLAGTGVGNTIYF
TRBV10-2	TRBJ1-4	.	.	TGCGCCAGCAGTGAGTTCGGTCATAATGAAAAACTGTTTTTT	CASSEFGHNEKLFF
TRBV7-8	TRBJ1-2	.	once	TGTGCCAGCAGTCGACAGGCCAGGGAAGGCTACACCTTC	CASSRQAREGYTF
TRBV7-2	TRBJ2-5	TRBD1	.	TGTGCCAGCAGCTTGGGGGGGACAGGGAAAGAGACCCAGTACTTC	CASSLGGTGKETQYF
TRBV9	TRBJ1-6	TRBD1	few	TGTGCCAGCAGCGCAGGGGGACCAAGCTTCTCCTATAATTCACCCCTCCACTTT	CASSAGGPSFSYNSPLHF
TRBV4-3	TRBJ1-3	.	.	TGCGCCAGCAGCCAACAGGGGTATGGAAACACCATATATTTT	CASSQQGYGNTIYF
TRBV2	TRBJ2-1	.	.	TGTGCCAGCAGTCTAGTCGCTGCGTCCTACAATGAGCAGTTCTTC	CASSLVAASYNEQFF
TRBV2	TRBJ1-1	.	.	TGTGCCAGCTCCCGGGCCAGGGACACTGAAGCTTTCTTT	CASSRARDTEAFF
TRBV4-3	TRBJ1-4	TRBD1	once	TGCGCCAGCAGCCAAGCACAGGGGGGGAATGAAAAACTGTTTTTT	CASSQAQGGNEKLFF
TRBV11-2	TRBJ2-7	TRBD1	.	TGTGCCAGCAGCTCGACTTTCCGGGACAGCCTGTACTTC	CASSSTFRDSLYF
TRBV7-7	TRBJ2-5	TRBD1	.	TGTGCTAGCAGCATCCGGGACAGTGAGACCCAGTACTTC	CASSIRDSETQYF
TRBV27	TRBJ2-7	TRBD1	.	TGTGCCAGCAGTCGTTACGGTAGGACAGGGGGCTACGAGCAGTACTTC	CASSRYGRTGGYEQYF
TRBV18	TRBJ1-6	.	.	TGTGCCAGCTCACCTACAGGCTCTAATAATTCACCCCTCCACTTT	CASSPTGSNNSPLHF
TRBV18	TRBJ2-7	TRBD1	.	TGTGCCAGCTCACCCGTACCGGGACAGAGCTCCTACGAGCAGTACTTC	CASSPVPGQSSYEQYF
TRBV4-1	TRBJ2-7	.	.	TGCGCCAGCAGCCAAGGGTCGGTCTACGAGCAGTACTTC	CASSQGSVYEQYF
TRBV7-2	TRBJ1-2	.	.	TGTGCCAGCACCGAGAAGGGGGGGACTTTCTATGGCTACACCTTC	CASTEKGGTFYGYTF
TRBV12-1	TRBJ2-7	.	.	TGTGCCAGCAGCGCTGGGACAACCTACGAGCAGTACTTC	CASSAGTTYEQYF
TRBV28	TRBJ2-3	TRBD2	few	TGTGCCAGCAGTCTCCCCCCCTACAAGCGGGGGAGAGATACGCAGTATTTT	CASSLPPYKRGRDTQYF
TRBV10-3	TRBJ2-7	.	once	TGTGCCATCAGTGGCGCAGGGGTCCACGAGCAGTACTTC	CAISGAGVHEQYF
TRBV5-6	TRBJ1-4	.	.	TGTGCCAGCAGCTTGATTGCGGGGGGCGAAAAACTGTTTTTT	CASSLIAGGEKLFF
TRBV7-8	TRBJ2-2	TRBD2	once	TGTGCCAGCAGCTTTAGCGGGTTCGGGGAGCTGTTTTTT	CASSFSGFGELFF
TRBV9	TRBJ1-4	.	.	TGTGCCAGCAGCGTAGCTACGGGGGAAACTAATGAAAAACTGTTTTTT	CASSVATGETNEKLFF
TRBV19	TRBJ1-5	.	.	TGTGCCAGTAGTGTAGGATGGGGGCCCAATCAGCCCCAGCATTTT	CASSVGWGPNQPQHF
TRBV11-2	TRBJ1-6	.	.	TGTGCCAGCAGCTTAGTTATGGAGCTGGATTCACCCCTCCACTTT	CASSLVMELDSPLHF
TRBV5-4	TRBJ1-2	.	.	TGTGCCATCAGACAGGTTAACTATGGCTACACCTTC	CAIRQVNYGYTF
TRBV5-1	TRBJ1-6	.	once	TGCGCCAGCAGCTTGGAACAGCGGAATTCACCCCTCCACTTT	CASSLEQRNSPLHF
TRBV7-3	TRBJ2-1	TRBD2	.	TGTGCCAGCAGCCTTACCGGACTAGACAATGAGCAGTTCTTC	CASSLTGLDNEQFF
TRBV18	TRBJ2-2	.	.	TGTGCCAGCTCACCCCAGACGTGGTCGCGGACCGGGGAGCTGTTTTTT	CASSPQTWSRTGELFF
TRBV28	TRBJ2-7	.	.	TGTGCCAGCAGCCCACCGGGTCCCGCGGAACCCTACGAGCAGTACTTC	CASSPPGPAEPYEQYF
TRBV2	TRBJ1-2	.	.	TGTGCCAGCAGTGAAGGGGGGGAAAGCTATGGCTACACCTTC	CASSEGGESYGYTF